The 6 T cell receptor beta chains presented below share a single source sample, sequenced in a study of vaccination effects on CD4 cells after COVID-19. Their antigen targets remain unknown. Only in-frame clones appear in the TCRdb table, and some are missing; sequencing was by immunoSEQ multiplex PCR. The table shows about 73,000 clones, with roughly 73% occurring only once. After more than 8 days in culture, the CD4+ T cells were isolated. All study participants received two doses of BNT162b2 or mRNA-1273 vaccine. The starting material was CD4+ T cells from PBMCs cultured without peptide, obtained after COVID-19 vaccination. These receptors originate from a human donor who received a COVID-19 vaccine.

J is TRBJ2-6 and V is TRBV7-2, with a tentative D call TRBD2 (6 bases). The germline gives CDR1 SGHTA, CDR2 FQGNSA. The V and J ends lost 1 base and 4 bases respectively, with 14 bases between them. This CDR3 is built from 17 residues. The CDR3 loop is CASSLDVSSAGANVLTF. In DNA, the CDR3 is TGTGCCAGCAGCTTAGACGTCTCTAGCGCCGGGGCCAACGTCCTGACTTTC.

The genes are TRBV3-1 (or the pseudogene TRBV3-2) and TRBJ2-5, with 8 bases identical to TRBD1. CDR3 length: 15 residues. V lost 4 bases to trimming and J lost 11 bases; unmatched junction nucleotides: 15. The V gene's germline CDR1 is LGHDT and CDR2 YNNKEL (reference sequence). This chain's CDR3 is CASSLSGTGGTWQYF. In DNA, the CDR3 is TGTGCCAGCAGCCTATCCGGGACAGGTGGGACCTGGCAGTACTTC.

The J gene is TRBJ2-7, the V gene TRBV6-5; D is uncertain. Germline lookup yields CDR1 MNHEY and CDR2 SVGAGI. V shed 10 bases and J shed 6 bases, with 16 bases lying between them. This CDR3 comprises 12 residues. The CDR3 is CATKNGFGEQYV. The CDR3 DNA is TGTGCCACCAAGAATGGGTTTGGCGAGCAGTACGTC.

The chain employs TRBV10-3 and TRBJ1-2; D uncertain. The V gene lost 0 bases and the J gene lost 6 bases, with 17 bases spanning the gap. CDR1 and CDR2 from the germline V gene are ENHRY and SYGVKD. This CDR3 contains 16 residues. The CDR3 DNA reads as TGTGCCATCAGTGAGTCGAAGGGTGGAATCTCCAATGGCTACACCTTC. Its translation is CAISESKGGISNGYTF.

CDR3 DNA: TGTGCCTGGAGTGGGACGGGGGGGAACTACAATGAGCAGTTCTTC. It encodes CAWSGTGGNYNEQFF. The chain joins TRBV30 to TRBJ2-1; 8 positions match TRBD2. The trim removed 1 base at V and 3 bases at J, leaving 5 bases unmatched. Germline lookup yields CDR1 GTSNPN and CDR2 SVGIG (reference sequence). The CDR3 runs to 15 residues.

The V gene is TRBV2, the J gene TRBJ1-4; D uncertain. From germline, CDR1 is SNHLY and CDR2 FYNNEI. The CDR3 runs 13 residues. The ends were cut back, 1 base at V and 5 bases at J, with 5 bases in the middle. The CDR3 coding sequence is TGTGCCAGCAGTGAAGGACAAAATGAAAAACTGTTTTTT. It specifies CASSEGQNEKLFF.